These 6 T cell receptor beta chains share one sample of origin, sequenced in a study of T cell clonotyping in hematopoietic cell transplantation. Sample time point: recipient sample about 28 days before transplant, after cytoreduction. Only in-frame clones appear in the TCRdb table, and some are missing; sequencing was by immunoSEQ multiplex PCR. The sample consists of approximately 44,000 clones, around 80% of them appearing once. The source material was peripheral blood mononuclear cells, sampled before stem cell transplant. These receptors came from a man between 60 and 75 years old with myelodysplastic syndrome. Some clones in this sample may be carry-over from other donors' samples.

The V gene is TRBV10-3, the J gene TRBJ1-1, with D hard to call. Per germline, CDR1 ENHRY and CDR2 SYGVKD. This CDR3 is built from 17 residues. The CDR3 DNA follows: TGTGCAACCCTTTTTAATGTAGGGCAGTCCCAGAACACTGAAGCTTTCTTT. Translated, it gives CATLFNVGQSQNTEAFF.

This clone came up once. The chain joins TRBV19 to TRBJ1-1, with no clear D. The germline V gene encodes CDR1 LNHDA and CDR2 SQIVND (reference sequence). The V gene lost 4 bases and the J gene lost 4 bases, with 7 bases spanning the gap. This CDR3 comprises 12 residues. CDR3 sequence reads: CASSKGFTEAFF. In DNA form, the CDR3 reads TGTGCCAGTAGTAAAGGGTTCACTGAAGCTTTCTTT.

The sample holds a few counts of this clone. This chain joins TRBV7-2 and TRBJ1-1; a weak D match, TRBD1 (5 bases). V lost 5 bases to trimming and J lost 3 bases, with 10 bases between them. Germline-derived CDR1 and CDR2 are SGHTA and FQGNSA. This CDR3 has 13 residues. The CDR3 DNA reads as TGTGCCAGCAGCCCCAGGGTGGACACTGAAGCTTTCTTT. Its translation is CASSPRVDTEAFF.

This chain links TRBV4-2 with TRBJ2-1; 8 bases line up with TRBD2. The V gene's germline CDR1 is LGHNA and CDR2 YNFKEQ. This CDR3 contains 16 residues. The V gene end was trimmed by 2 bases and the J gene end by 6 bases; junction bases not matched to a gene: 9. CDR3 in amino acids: CASSQIGTRFFNEQFF. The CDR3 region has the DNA TGTGCCAGCAGCCAAATCGGGACTAGGTTTTTCAATGAGCAGTTCTTC.

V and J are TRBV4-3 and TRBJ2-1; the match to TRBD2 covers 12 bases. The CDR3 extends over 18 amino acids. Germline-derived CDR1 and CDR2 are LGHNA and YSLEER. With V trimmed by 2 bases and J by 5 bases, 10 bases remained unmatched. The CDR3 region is CASSQNSLAGGRDNEQFF. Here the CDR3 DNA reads TGCGCCAGCAGCCAAAATTCTCTAGCGGGGGGGCGGGACAATGAGCAGTTCTTC.

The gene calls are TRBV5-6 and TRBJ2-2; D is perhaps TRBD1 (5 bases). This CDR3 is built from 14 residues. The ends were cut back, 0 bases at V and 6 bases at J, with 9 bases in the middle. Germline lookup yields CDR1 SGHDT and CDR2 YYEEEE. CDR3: CASSLDRIAGELFF. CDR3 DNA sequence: TGTGCCAGCAGCTTGGACAGGATTGCCGGGGAGCTGTTTTTT.